This section outlines one TCR beta chain sequence together with its context. These data belong to a study of blood T cell repertoires in COVID-19. Study overall: Samples came from the United States, Italy and Spain, spanning acute and convalescent COVID-19. In each case, the material was cDNA or gDNA derived from T cells, B-cell-depleted T cells, or PBMCs.

Here immunoSEQ multiplex PCR was the method, and the copy in TCRdb shows in-frame clones only, minus some. The profile shows roughly 240,000 clones, 85% of them singletons. The CDR3 extends over 13 amino acids. CDR1 ENHRY and CDR2 SYGVKD come from the germline V gene. V lost 4 bases to trimming and J lost 7 bases, with 10 bases between them. This sequence joins TRBV10-3 and TRBJ1-4, with D uncertain. Material for sequencing was PBMCs or T cells enriched from blood (not recorded which). The origin of this receptor is a woman aged 45-60 years with acute COVID-19. The CDR3 region is CAISGTPSEKLFF. CDR3 sequence (DNA): TGTGCCATCAGTGGAACCCCTAGTGAAAAACTGTTTTTT.